This T cell receptor beta chain was sequenced during a study of PD-1 blockade in classical Hodgkin lymphoma (dated by TCRdb to 2020 to 2021). Concerning the study at large: Nivolumab dosing was 3 mg/kg intravenously every 2 weeks, continuing until either disease progression or unacceptable toxicity. The study used TCR beta sequencing and CyTOF to define a peripheral blood immune signature of response to PD-1 blockade in classical Hodgkin lymphoma. General study outcomes and caveats: Trial patients achieving complete response had baseline diversity similar to newly diagnosed patients, whereas partial responders and progressors had significantly lower diversity. The study was limited to a single clinical trial cohort, and causes of repertoire differences, possibly disease activity or prior therapy, remained undefined. Baseline TCR diversity was reported to be lower in newly diagnosed patients than in healthy donors, and even lower in relapsed/refractory patients. By C4D1, a significant rise was seen in CD4+ TCR diversity but not in CD8+ TCR diversity (p=0.0027 vs p=0.16), and the rise was most apparent among complete responders (p=0.02). Patients starting nivolumab less than 1 year after ASCT had lower diversity and were excluded from later analyses to avoid confounding by immune reconstitution.

The CDR3 measures 14 amino acids from cysteine to phenylalanine. Only the CDR3 DNA stays, 42 bases, in frame from base 1. For this chain, trimming is 5 bases at the V end and 6 bases at the J end, and the number of junction bases without a gene match is 10. CDR1 SGHRS and CDR2 YFSETQ were looked up in the germline V gene. The time point label, read with the paper, signifies: cycle 4 day 1 (C4D1), after five to seven weeks of nivolumab. All trial patients had relapsed after autologous stem cell transplantation, with cohorts A, B and C differing in prior brentuximab vedotin exposure. The trial cohort was composed of approximately 56 patients with relapsed/refractory classical Hodgkin lymphoma, for whom complete response, partial response or progressive disease was recorded as best overall response. Trial patients were treated with single-agent nivolumab in the multi-cohort phase II CheckMate 205 trial. Best overall response was determined by an independent review committee according to the 2007 International Working Group response criteria. PBMCs from the trial were collected at three points: immediately before nivolumab initiation (C1D1), and during therapy at cycle 2 day 1 and cycle 4 day 1. Peripheral blood was collected in 8 mL Vacutainer Cell Preparation Tubes, from which PBMCs were isolated by centrifugation and then cryopreserved.

Comments on this clone: What this receptor recognizes is not known. Base qualities are missing; no much larger clone stands one base away.

Genomic DNA was isolated using the Qiagen DNeasy kit from unsorted PBMCs as well as from negatively selected CD4+ and CD8+ fractions. Amplification of TCR beta CDR3 regions was done by immunoSEQ multiplex PCR with primers that anneal to V and J segments. A synthetic immune receptor repertoire was used to minimize amplification bias, and any remaining bias was removed computationally after sequencing. Processing in the source paper ran as follows. Custom Python scripts were used to quantify repertoire diversity as the Shannon entropy index. Unsorted, CD4+ and CD8+ repertoires were analyzed separately, except in combined analyses where CD4+ and CD8+ sequences were merged in silico. A clone counted as expanded when the clone's frequency after treatment rose at least 2-fold relative to C1D1, and clones undetected at baseline were given a pseudocount of 0.5. Singleton clones were defined as clones with 0 or 1 copy at C1D1, and non-singleton clones were defined as clones with 2 or more copies. Clones expanded in unsorted samples were labelled as CD4+, CD8+ or unknown by matching protein sequences in sorted samples from the same patient. Wilcoxon tests on paired samples were used to test changes in diversity from C1D1 to C4D1. TCRdb holds this immuneACCESS table with in-frame rearrangements only. Some clones are missing; in checked studies, unresolved V genes explain under half, and the rest has no known cause. V, J and clone size derive from that table, while D and trimming were established from the DNA sequence. The sample profile shows approximately 52,000 clones; more than 75% of them were found once. The ten largest make up 6% to 7% of the sample.

The chain uses TRBV5-1 and TRBJ2-7, with 8 middle bases fitting TRBD1. Sample: peripheral blood mononuclear cells (PBMCs), taken before the fourth cycle of nivolumab. The receptor was derived from a human donor with classical Hodgkin lymphoma. The CDR3 protein sequence reads: CASSSGQGAVEQYF. Here is the DNA: TGCGCCAGCAGTTCGGGTCAGGGGGCGGTCGAGCAGTACTTC.